The clone carrying this TCR beta chain is classed as medium-sized. Blood genomic DNA input for TRB amplification was 250-500 ng. This record comes from a study of T and B cells in COVID-19 patients. Multiplex PCR with BIOMED2 TRB-A/B primer pools amplified TRB rearrangements. TCRdb recomputed calls from the multiplex PCR reads with MiXCR, one row per CDR3 protein. The sample yields roughly 1,500 distinct CDR3 sequences, about a quarter seen once. This CDR3 region has 14 residues. V lost 7 bases and J lost 0; bases outside the gene matches: 8. Germline loops: CDR1 SQVTM, CDR2 ANQGSEA. This TCR was sampled from a human donor with active COVID-19. Sequenced sample: blood. The gene calls are TRBV29-1 and TRBJ1-1; TRBD1 aligns across 7 bases. As DNA, the CDR3 is TGCAGCGCTACCGGGACAGATCTGAACACTGAAGCTTTCTTT. Protein sequence: CSATGTDLNTEAFF. The entire variable domain, with the rest obtained from reference TRBV29-1 and TRBJ1-1, is as follows: SAVISQKPSRDICQRGTSLTIQCQVDSQVTMMFWYRQQPGQSLTLIATANQGSEATYESGFVIDKFPISRPNLTFSTLTVSNMSPEDSSIYLCSATGTDLNTEAFFGQGTRLTVV.